This entry lists 26 T cell receptor beta chains sequenced from one sample in a study of blood T cell repertoires in COVID-19. Method: immunoSEQ multiplex PCR; TCRdb's copy keeps in-frame clones and lacks some. The sample has 84,000 or so clones, about 78% seen once. Sequenced material: peripheral blood. The source is a man in his sixties with COVID-19, enrolled during active disease.

The rearrangement links TRBV13 to TRBJ1-1, with D possibly being TRBD1 (6 bases). CDR1 and CDR2 (germline): PRHDT, FYEKMQ (reference sequence). The CDR3 contains 16 residues. The germline V and J ends were trimmed by 5 bases and 4 bases, with 20 bases remaining between them. CDR3 in amino acids: CASSPQGGAVGTEAFF. The CDR3 coding sequence is TGTGCCAGCAGCCCGCAAGGGGGGGCGGTGGGCACTGAAGCTTTCTTT. Full variable domain (missing parts from reference TRBV13 and TRBJ1-1): AAGVIQSPRHLIKEKRETATLKCYPIPRHDTVYWYQQGPGQDPQFLISFYEKMQSDKGSIPDRFSAQQFSDYHSELNMSSLELGDSALYFCASSPQGGAVGTEAFFGQGTRLTVV.

The chain couples TRBV7-8 to TRBJ1-3; D gene unclear. In germline, CDR1 is SGHVS, CDR2 FQNEAQ. The CDR3 totals 14 residues. V lost 5 bases to trimming and J lost 0 bases, with 8 bases between them. The DNA of the CDR3 is TGTGCCAGCAGCCCGTCGAGCTCTGGAAACACCATATATTTT. Encoded protein: CASSPSSSGNTIYF.

This clone was counted between two and nine times. This chain uses TRBV7-9 with TRBJ2-1; 15 positions match TRBD2. CDR1 and CDR2 from the germline V gene are SEHNR and FQNEAQ (reference sequence). With 5 bases clipped from V and 6 bases from J, the junction kept 2 bases outside the gene matches. This CDR3 has 15 amino acids. In DNA form, the CDR3 reads TGTGCCAGCAGCCGGACTAGCGGGAGGGCCAATGAGCAGTTCTTC. It yields the protein CASSRTSGRANEQFF.

The chain couples TRBV5-1 to TRBJ2-5; D might be TRBD2 (6 bases). This CDR3 has 16 amino acids. The V end lost 0 bases, the J end lost 5 bases, and 17 bases lay between the germline ends. Germline V lookup: CDR1 SGHRS, CDR2 YFSETQ. CDR3 sequence reads: CASSLGGSGVRETQYF. CDR3 nucleotides: TGCGCCAGCAGCTTGGGGGGTAGCGGAGTCAGGGAGACCCAGTACTTC.

The genes are TRBV6-6 and TRBJ2-1; D gene unclear. From germline, CDR1 is MNHNY and CDR2 SVGAGI (reference sequence). V was shortened by 6 bases and J by 7 bases, with 4 bases between the two germline ends. The CDR3 has 10 residues. The CDR3 sequence: CASRSNEQFF. The DNA for the CDR3 is TGTGCCAGCAGGTCGAATGAGCAGTTCTTC.

This clone was counted once. V and J are TRBV2 and TRBJ1-4; D possibly corresponds to TRBD1 (6 bases). V lost 5 bases to trimming and J lost 8 bases, with 15 bases between them. The CDR3 has 14 residues. CDR1 SNHLY and CDR2 FYNNEI come from the germline V gene. The CDR3 loop reads CASSLQGIDEKLFF. The CDR3 DNA is TGTGCCAGCAGTTTACAGGGAATTGACGAAAAACTGTTTTTT.

The chain employs TRBV6-5 and TRBJ2-5; weak D call: TRBD2 (5 bases). Trimming removed 3 bases at V and 7 bases at J, with 12 bases between. The CDR3 covers 13 residues. Germline V gives CDR1 MNHEY, CDR2 SVGAGI. As DNA, the CDR3 is TGTGCCAGCAGTTATACGGGGTCCAGGACCCAGTACTTC. Translated: CASSYTGSRTQYF.

The rearrangement links TRBV5-4 to TRBJ2-5; D is perhaps TRBD2 (6 bases). The CDR3 sequence is 14 residues long. CDR1 SGHNT and CDR2 YYREEE come from the germline V gene (reference sequence). The V end was cut by 4 bases, the J end by 5 bases, with 15 bases between. The DNA for the CDR3 is TGTGCCAGCAGCCTGGGACTGCCCGCGGAGACCCAGTACTTC. It encodes CASSLGLPAETQYF.

CDR3 coding DNA: TGTGCCAGCAGCCAAGAGGCCGGGGGGCCCACAGATACGCAGTATTTT. It codes for CASSQEAGGPTDTQYF. The gene calls are TRBV4-2 and TRBJ2-3, with D possibly TRBD2 on 7 matching bases. Germline-derived CDR1 and CDR2 are LGHNA and YNFKEQ. This CDR3 comprises 16 residues. The ends were cut back, 0 bases at V and 2 bases at J, with 12 bases in the middle.

The gene calls are TRBV5-6 and TRBJ1-1, with D perhaps matching TRBD1 (5 bases). Germline CDR1 and CDR2: SGHDT and YYEEEE. The CDR3 extends over 12 amino acids. V lost 0 bases to trimming and J lost 7 bases, with 7 bases between them. CDR3 DNA: TGTGCCAGCAGCTTGGAGGGGAATGAAGCTTTCTTT. Translating it yields CASSLEGNEAFF.

There are a few counts of this clone. CDR3 bases: TGTGCCAGCAGCACAGGGACAGGGGGGACTGTCTATGGCTACACCTTC. Translated, it gives CASSTGTGGTVYGYTF. The rearrangement joins TRBV9 to TRBJ1-2; 11 bases are shared with TRBD1. The junction had 9 bases not matched to a gene; V was cut back by 4 bases and J by 4 bases. The CDR3 is 16 amino acids. The germline CDR1 and CDR2 sequences are SGDLS and YYNGEE.

V is TRBV3-1 (or the pseudogene TRBV3-2) and J is TRBJ2-3; D gene uncertain. Trimming took 1 base from V and 6 from J, leaving 14 bases between them. Germline V gene data show CDR1 as LGHDT and CDR2 as YNNKEL (reference sequence). The CDR3 is 15 amino acids. CDR3 sequence reads: CASSQVVSSSDTQYF. The CDR3 DNA sequence: TGTGCCAGCAGCCAAGTTGTCTCTTCCTCGGATACGCAGTATTTT.

The rearrangement uses TRBV5-8 and TRBJ2-3; 9 bases map to TRBD1. Germline trimming cut 4 bases from V and 3 bases from J; bases unmatched to any gene: 21. Germline lookup yields CDR1 SGHTS and CDR2 YDEGEE. This CDR3 contains 20 residues. The CDR3 sequence is CASSHVGTGLLSQRTDTQYF. The CDR3 nucleotides read TGTGCCAGCAGCCACGTGGGGACAGGGTTGCTATCCCAGCGAACAGATACGCAGTATTTT.

The chain carries TRBV4-1 and TRBJ2-1, with TRBD1 matching 9 bases. Germline V gene lookup returns CDR1 MGHRA and CDR2 YSYEKL. The CDR3 consists of 14 residues. The V gene end was trimmed by 2 bases and the J gene end by 9 bases; junction bases not matched to a gene: 5. CDR3 amino acids: CASSQLGTGSEQFF. For the CDR3, the DNA is TGCGCCAGCAGCCAATTAGGGACAGGGAGTGAGCAGTTCTTC.

The rearrangement joins TRBV28 to TRBJ2-5, with 9 bases lining up with TRBD1. Trimming took 3 bases from V and 5 from J; bases not matched to a gene: 4. Germline-derived CDR1 and CDR2 are MDHEN and SYDVKM. This CDR3 has 14 residues. The CDR3 nucleotides are TGTGCCAGCAGTTTCGGGGACAGGGTCGAGACCCAGTACTTC. Its translation is CASSFGDRVETQYF.

The chain links TRBV3-1 (or the pseudogene TRBV3-2) to TRBJ2-7, with TRBD2 as a possible D gene (6 bases). The CDR3 spans 15 residues. The germline CDR1 and CDR2 sequences are LGHDT and YNNKEL (reference sequence). Deletions cut 2 bases from V and 7 bases from J, with 18 bases between. In DNA form, the CDR3 reads TGTGCCAGCAGCCAACGGGTCGGAGGGGCAGGGGAGCAGTACTTC. Encoded protein: CASSQRVGGAGEQYF.

The V call is TRBV18, the J call TRBJ1-1, with D perhaps matching TRBD1 (5 bases). Germline V lookup: CDR1 KGHSH, CDR2 LQKENI. Trimming took 2 bases from V and 6 from J, leaving 13 bases between them. This CDR3 is 14 amino acids long. The CDR3, as DNA: TGTGCCAGCTCACCAATTGGGGGGTCGTCTGAAGCTTTCTTT. Translating gives CASSPIGGSSEAFF. Combining the CDR3 with reference TRBV18 and TRBJ1-1 gives the whole variable domain NAGVMQNPRHLVRRRGQEARLRCSPMKGHSHVYWYRQLPEEGLKFMVYLQKENIIDESGMPKERFSAEFPKEGPSILRIQQVVRGDSAAYFCASSPIGGSSEAFFGQGTRLTVV.

This clone has just a few counts. The J gene is TRBJ1-5, the V gene TRBV19, with TRBD1 identical over 8 bases. J lost 6 bases, V lost 3 bases, and 4 bases had no gene match. The CDR3 is 14 amino acids. The germline gives CDR1 LNHDA, CDR2 SQIVND (reference sequence). In DNA, the CDR3 is TGTGCCAGTAGTATGAGCAGGGGGCCTCAGCCCCAGCATTTT. It yields the protein CASSMSRGPQPQHF.

The sample holds a few counts of this clone. The chain recombines TRBV19 with TRBJ2-3; 13 bases agree with TRBD2. V lost 0 bases, J lost 2 bases, and 8 bases stayed unmatched. The CDR3 runs 19 residues. Per germline, CDR1 LNHDA and CDR2 SQIVND (reference sequence). The CDR3 DNA reads TGTGCCAGTAGTATAGACGCTCGGACTAGCGGGGGACCCACAGATACGCAGTATTTT. It specifies CASSIDARTSGGPTDTQYF.

The chain uses TRBV5-1 and TRBJ2-3; no clear D. The germline gives CDR1 SGHRS, CDR2 YFSETQ. V shed 4 bases and J shed 3 bases, with 6 bases lying between them. CDR3 length: 12 residues. The DNA for the CDR3 is TGCGCCAGCAGCCCAACTACAGATACGCAGTATTTT. Protein sequence: CASSPTTDTQYF. Full variable domain (outside the CDR3, taken from reference TRBV5-1 and TRBJ2-3): KAGVTQTPRYLIKTRGQQVTLSCSPISGHRSVSWYQQTPGQGLQFLFEYFSETQRNKGNFPGRFSGRQFSNSRSEMNVSTLELGDSALYLCASSPTTDTQYFGPGTRLTVL.

In regard to this clone: One end of the junction fails to match germline, which may point to a read error. The rearrangement joins TRBV7-7 to TRBJ2-2, with 8 nucleotides matching TRBD2. In germline, CDR1 is SSHAT, CDR2 FNYEAQ (reference sequence). The CDR3 has 15 amino acids. The DNA for the CDR3 is TGTGCTAGCAGCTTATCCGGGGGGGCGACCGGGGAGCTGTTTTTT. Its translation is CASSLSGGATGELFF.

The chain is built from TRBV11-3 and TRBJ1-1; 10 nucleotides agree with TRBD1. CDR3 length equals 15 residues. Unmatched junction bases numbered 0, after V lost 1 base and J lost 1 base. Germline assignment: CDR1 SGHNT and CDR2 YENEEA. The CDR3 reads CASSLGDRGNTEAFF. The DNA of the CDR3 is TGTGCCAGCAGCTTAGGGGACAGGGGGAACACTGAAGCTTTCTTT.

This clone was seen a few times. V and J are TRBV29-1 and TRBJ2-5; D remains unclear. This CDR3 comprises 12 residues. The V gene's germline CDR1 is SQVTM and CDR2 ANQGSEA. The germline V and J ends were trimmed by 4 bases and 4 bases, with 10 bases remaining between them. The CDR3 nucleotides read TGCAGCGTTGTCAGCGTTGGAGAGACCCAGTACTTC. The encoded protein is CSVVSVGETQYF.

V usage is TRBV3-1 (or the pseudogene TRBV3-2) and J usage is TRBJ2-7; 10 nucleotides match TRBD2. The V gene end was trimmed by 4 bases and the J gene end by 6 bases; junction bases not matched to a gene: 6. CDR3 length: 14 residues. Germline CDR1 is LGHDT and CDR2 is YNNKEL (reference sequence). CDR3 coding DNA: TGTGCCAGCAGCCCTAGCGGGGGTCCGTCCGAGCAGTACTTC. This encodes CASSPSGGPSEQYF.

The chain carries TRBV3-1 (or the pseudogene TRBV3-2) and TRBJ1-5; 7 nucleotides agree with TRBD1. Germline V gives CDR1 LGHDT, CDR2 YNNKEL (reference sequence). V gave up 0 bases and J gave up 9 bases; unmatched junction bases: 5. The CDR3 spans 14 residues. The CDR3 DNA follows: TGTGCCAGCAGCCAAGATACAGGGGTAAGGCCCCAGCATTTT. This gives the protein CASSQDTGVRPQHF.

The chain joins TRBV25-1 to TRBJ2-7; possible D gene TRBD2, 5 bases. This CDR3 region has 13 residues. Germline V gene lookup returns CDR1 MGHDK and CDR2 SYGVNS. V was clipped by 3 bases and J by 3 bases, with 9 bases between them. CDR3 protein: CASSEWEYYEQYF. The CDR3 DNA sequence: TGTGCCAGCAGTGAGTGGGAGTACTACGAGCAGTACTTC.